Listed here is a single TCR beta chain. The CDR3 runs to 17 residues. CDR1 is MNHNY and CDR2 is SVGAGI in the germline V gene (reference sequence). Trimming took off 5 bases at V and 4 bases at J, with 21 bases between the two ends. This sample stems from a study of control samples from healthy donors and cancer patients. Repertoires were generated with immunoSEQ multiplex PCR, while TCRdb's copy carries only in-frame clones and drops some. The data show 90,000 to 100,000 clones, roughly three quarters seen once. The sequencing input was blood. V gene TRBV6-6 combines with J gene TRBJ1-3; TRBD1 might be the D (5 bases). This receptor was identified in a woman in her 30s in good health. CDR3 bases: TGTGCCAGCAGTCGAACGGTGGGGCATTTGGAAGGAAACACCATATATTTT. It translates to CASSRTVGHLEGNTIYF.